A single sample gave rise to the 22 T cell receptor beta chains below, sequenced in a study of blood T cells in healthy people across ages. A second PCR, run for about 6 to 11 cycles, used a sample-barcoded 5' primer plus a J-beta primer mix. TCRdb redid the calling of the 5' RACE reads with MiXCR, one entry per CDR3 protein. The sample shows about 800,000 distinct CDR3 sequences, 58% of them seen only once. The sequencing input was blood. The receptors shown here come from a man under 40 in good health.

This clonotype was observed a handful of times. This rearrangement joins TRBV29-1 to TRBJ2-1; 7 bases fit TRBD1. Unmatched junction bases numbered 3, after V lost 6 bases and J lost 4 bases. The CDR3 runs 12 residues. Germline CDR1 reads SQVTM; CDR2 reads ANQGSEA. CDR3 DNA: TGCAGCGTCAGGGGGAAGTACAATGAGCAGTTCTTC. It specifies CSVRGKYNEQFF.

This clonotype was found once. The gene calls are TRBV18 and TRBJ2-1; 9 positions agree with TRBD2. With 2 bases clipped from V and 8 bases from J, the junction kept 7 bases outside the gene matches. Germline V gene sequence: CDR1 KGHSH, CDR2 LQKENI. CDR3 size: 15 residues. CDR3 amino acids: CASSPMVAGADEQFF. For the CDR3, the DNA is TGTGCCAGCTCACCAATGGTAGCGGGGGCTGATGAGCAGTTCTTC.

This sequence joins TRBV7-2 and TRBJ1-2, with D possibly TRBD1 on 6 matching bases. Trimming pared 5 bases from V and 2 bases from J, leaving 9 bases between. The CDR3 sequence is 13 residues long. CDR1 and CDR2 (germline): SGHTA, FQGNSA. CDR3 residues: CASSRTDNYGYTF. CDR3 bases: TGTGCCAGCAGCCGGACAGACAACTATGGCTACACCTTC.

The chain has TRBV7-9 and TRBJ1-1; D gene unclear. Looked up from germline, CDR1 is SEHNR and CDR2 is FQNEAQ (reference sequence). The CDR3 is 14 amino acids. V was clipped by 3 bases and J by 2 bases, with 10 bases between them. The CDR3 sequence is CASSFGLGNTEAFF. In DNA form, the CDR3 reads TGTGCCAGCAGCTTCGGATTAGGAAACACTGAAGCTTTCTTT.

The chain combines TRBV13 with TRBJ1-4; D possibly corresponds to TRBD1 (6 bases). Germline V gene lookup returns CDR1 PRHDT and CDR2 FYEKMQ (reference sequence). Between the trimmed V and J ends, which lost 0 bases and 8 bases, there was a span of 10 bases. This CDR3 comprises 14 residues. CDR3 in DNA: TGTGCCAGCAGCTTAGGGGGGGCGAAGGAAAAACTGTTTTTT. This translates into CASSLGGAKEKLFF.

Comment on this clonotype: At one of its ends the junction is not consistent with the germline gene, which may arise from a read error. V is TRBV24-1 and J is TRBJ2-1; 8 positions agree with TRBD2. The CDR3 is 16 amino acids. Germline V gene data show CDR1 as KGHDR and CDR2 as SFDVKD. The chain's CDR3 is CASSPSGAGAMYEQFF. The DNA for the CDR3 is TGTGCCTCCAGCCCATCTGGAGCGGGAGCCATGTACGAGCAGTTCTTC.

The chain is built from TRBV7-2 and TRBJ2-5, with 7 bases fitting TRBD2. The CDR3 runs 16 residues. V lost 5 bases and J lost 5; bases outside the gene matches: 14. From germline, CDR1 is SGHTA and CDR2 FQGNSA. DNA for the CDR3: TGTGCCAGCAGCCCAATTAGGGAGGGCAATATGGAGACCCAGTACTTC. Translation gives CASSPIREGNMETQYF. Filled out from reference TRBV7-2 and TRBJ2-5, the complete variable domain reads GAGVSQSPSNKVTEKGKDVELRCDPISGHTALYWYRQSLGQGLEFLIYFQGNSAPDKSGLPSDRFSAERTGGSVSTLTIQRTQQEDSAVYLCASSPIREGNMETQYFGPGTRLLVL.

The chain is built from TRBV29-1 and TRBJ2-1; a weak D match, TRBD2 (5 bases). Germline V gene sequence: CDR1 SQVTM, CDR2 ANQGSEA. The CDR3 is made up of 16 amino acids. Deletions cut 7 bases from V and 4 bases from J, with 23 bases between. The CDR3 sequence is CSAVGVGAKSYNEQFF. CDR3 nucleotides: TGCAGCGCCGTTGGTGTGGGAGCTAAATCGTACAATGAGCAGTTCTTC.

The chain has TRBV7-2 and TRBJ2-3; no definite D call. CDR1 and CDR2 from the germline V gene are SGHTA and FQGNSA. Trimming removed 2 bases from V and 5 bases from J, with 8 bases in between. This CDR3 contains 13 residues. CDR3 in DNA: TGTGCCAGCAGCTTATTCCCCTTAGATACGCAGTATTTT. The encoded protein is CASSLFPLDTQYF.

The sample holds a few counts of this clonotype. The rearrangement joins TRBV9 to TRBJ2-1; TRBD2 might be the D (6 bases). Per germline, CDR1 SGDLS and CDR2 YYNGEE. The CDR3 sequence is 17 residues long. V lost 0 bases to trimming and J lost 2 bases, with 15 bases between them. The CDR3 DNA follows: TGTGCCAGCAGCGTAGGTCCGGAGGGCCCTCCCTACAATGAGCAGTTCTTC. Translation gives CASSVGPEGPPYNEQFF.

This clonotype was detected only a few times. The chain links TRBV4-3 to TRBJ2-1; D may match TRBD1 or TRBD2 (5 bases each). Germline-derived CDR1 and CDR2 are LGHNA and YSLEER. V was cut by 3 bases and J by 12 bases, with 15 bases left in between. The CDR3 runs 13 residues. The CDR3 spells CASSHTDGTWQFF. The CDR3 coding sequence is TGCGCCAGCAGCCACACAGACGGGACCTGGCAGTTCTTC.

This clonotype was seen at least ten times. The junction departs from the called germline gene at one end, perhaps through a read error. V usage is TRBV7-2 and J usage is TRBJ2-5; D is tentatively TRBD1 or TRBD2 (5 bases each). Germline assignment: CDR1 SGHTA and CDR2 FQGNSA. The CDR3 is 17 amino acids. Here the CDR3 DNA reads TGTGCCAGCAGTTTAGGATTGGGGGTGGGAGTGGGAGAGACCCAGTACTTC. Protein sequence: CASSLGLGVGVGETQYF.

The chain is built from TRBV28 and TRBJ2-4; weak D call: TRBD2 (5 bases). The J call could be wrong; TRBJ2-7 is a better fit for the DNA end. CDR1 and CDR2 from the germline V gene are MDHEN and SYDVKM. The CDR3 sequence is 13 residues long. The DNA for the CDR3 is TGTGCCAGCAGTTTGAGGGTAGCCTGCGAGCAGTACTTC. Translating gives CASSLRVACEQYF.

As concerns this clonotype: The junction differs from germline at one of its ends, possibly a read error. The V gene is TRBV2, the J gene TRBJ1-2, with a weak D call TRBD1 (6 bases). The germline V gene has CDR1 SNHLY and CDR2 FYNNEI. The CDR3 spans 13 residues. The CDR3 here is CARRGETNYGYTF. The CDR3, as DNA: TGTGCCCGCAGGGGAGAAACTAACTATGGCTACACCTTC.

The V call is TRBV7-2, the J call TRBJ2-1; 8 bases are shared with TRBD2. The CDR3 length is 15 residues. Germline CDR1 and CDR2: SGHTA and FQGNSA. V was clipped by 5 bases and J by 0 bases; unmatched bases: 3. CDR3 DNA: TGTGCCAGCAGCGCTAGCGGGCCCTCCTACAATGAGCAGTTCTTC. Its protein is CASSASGPSYNEQFF.

This clonotype was counted a single time. The genes are TRBV4-3 and TRBJ2-7; 7 positions match TRBD2. The CDR3 consists of 14 residues. Germline-derived CDR1 and CDR2 are LGHNA and YSLEER. V shed 0 bases, J shed 3 bases, and the junction held 2 bases outside the gene matches. CDR3 amino acids: CASSQEWGGYEQYF. CDR3 coding DNA: TGCGCCAGCAGCCAAGAGTGGGGGGGCTACGAGCAGTACTTC.

The chain has TRBV20-1 and TRBJ1-2, with D unclear. Germline V gene data show CDR1 as DFQATT and CDR2 as SNEGSKA (reference sequence). V was clipped by 5 bases and J by 12 bases, with 13 bases between them. This CDR3 has 10 amino acids. CDR3 in DNA: TGCAGTGCTGGTGCCCGGGAGGACACCTTC. This encodes CSAGAREDTF.

This clonotype appeared a few times. The chain combines TRBV12-3 or TRBV12-4 with TRBJ1-5; tentatively, D is TRBD1 (5 bases). This CDR3 has 16 amino acids. V lost 5 bases and J lost 3, with 17 bases in between. CDR3 loop: CASSREGSLHNQPQHF. The CDR3 nucleotides read TGTGCCAGCAGTCGAGAGGGGTCCCTTCACAATCAGCCCCAGCATTTT.

The gene calls are TRBV2 and TRBJ1-6, with D tentatively TRBD1 (5 bases). Germline lookup yields CDR1 SNHLY and CDR2 FYNNEI. This CDR3 has 17 residues. The V gene lost 2 bases and the J gene lost 0 bases, with 11 bases spanning the gap. CDR3 sequence reads: CASSERDPSSYNSPLHF. The DNA of the CDR3 is TGTGCCAGCAGTGAAAGGGACCCGAGCTCCTATAATTCACCCCTCCACTTT.

This clonotype was detected once. The V gene is TRBV27, the J gene TRBJ1-2; D is unclear. This CDR3 has 15 amino acids. V shed 4 bases and J shed 8 bases, with 20 bases lying between them. The germline CDR1 and CDR2 sequences are MNHEY and SMNVEV (reference sequence). CDR3 in amino acids: CASSSSGRFLRGYTF. CDR3 nucleotide sequence: TGTGCCAGCAGTTCCTCTGGACGATTTCTTCGCGGCTACACCTTC.

The chain employs TRBV9 and TRBJ2-1; D might be TRBD1 (6 bases). This CDR3 region has 17 residues. With 1 base removed from V and 3 bases from J, the gap between germline ends came to 17 bases. CDR1 is SGDLS, CDR2 YYNGEE, per germline. CDR3 in DNA: TGTGCCAGCAGCGTAAGTAAGGTTGAGGACAGCTACAATGAGCAGTTCTTC. This translates into CASSVSKVEDSYNEQFF.

This clonotype was seen more than once but under ten times. This chain connects TRBV13 to TRBJ2-7; D is unclear. V was shortened by 5 bases and J by 5 bases, with 16 bases between the two germline ends. Germline CDR1 PRHDT, CDR2 FYEKMQ (reference sequence). The CDR3 contains 14 residues. The CDR3 sequence is CASSIGTVYNEQYF. As DNA, the CDR3 is TGTGCCAGCAGCATCGGAACAGTTTATAACGAGCAGTACTTC.